This TCR beta chain was retrieved from a study of immune heterogeneity within non-small cell lung tumors listed by TCRdb under 2018. Background on the whole study: Histology comprised several squamous cell carcinomas, ten to eleven non-squamous carcinomas and 1 tumor not otherwise specified. Whole-exome sequencing, RNA-seq and TCR beta repertoire sequencing were combined for multiple spatially distinct regions from each NSCLC tumor so that intratumoral immune heterogeneity could be examined. TCR repertoire analysis included more than 55 tumor loci from 15 patients, whereas transcriptome data included only roughly 45 loci from 12 patients. Neoantigen binding to each patient's HLA alleles was predicted with netMHCpan-3.0 for mutant peptides of 8 to 11 amino acids.

Concerning this clonotype itself: No cognate antigen has been identified for it. One end of the junction varies from germline; a read error may be responsible.

The investigation overall reported the following: High-frequency TCR beta clonotypes were largely distinct between individual patients. Within a patient, identical dominant CDR3B clonotypes were found to recur across loci, yet unique high-frequency clones were also harbored in different tumor locations. Local T-cell repertoire clonality showed a statistically significant but moderate positive correlation with local tumor mutational burden (R around 0.36).

Genomic DNA extracted from bulk tumor tissue served as TCR template, with roughly 600 ng gDNA amplified per sample. Multiple biopsies per primary tumor were taken during surgery, spaced as far apart as possible within the tumor mass. The study cohort was described as untreated and was composed of newly diagnosed NSCLC cases undergoing curative surgery. The samples came from some 15 patients with newly diagnosed non-small cell lung cancer who were having surgery intended to be curative. Resected tumor masses were reviewed by two independent pathologists. Sequencing was performed only on DNA and RNA samples of high quality. The TCR beta CDR3 region was amplified with a multiplex PCR system whose first round of about 10 cycles used 32 V-gene forward primers and 13 J-gene reverse primers. The first PCR round was done with a QIAGEN Multiplex PCR Kit, and the primer sequences were filed in Chinese patent CN105087789A. Illumina universal primers were attached in a second round of PCR run with the Phusion High-Fidelity PCR Kit. The TCR libraries underwent paired-end sequencing with a read length of 151 bp on the Illumina HiSeq X Ten platform. The published analysis was carried out like this. Cutadapt removed reads without multiplex PCR primers, PEAR merged read pairs, and MiXCR with default settings called CDR3 regions. Shannon entropy measured repertoire diversity, while clonality was calculated as one minus the Shannon entropy divided by the ln of the count of productive unique sequences. A clonotype counted as a dominant or high-frequency T-cell clone when its frequency was 0.5% or higher. TCRdb reprocessing: public reads trimmed at Q25 with fastp, clones called with MiXCR, in-frame beta chains kept. Each entry is one CDR3 protein sequence, shown with its most common DNA and genes. TCRdb, rather than the study authors, made the V and J calls. Present in this sample are approximately 2,900 distinct CDR3 sequences, less than 30% of which were seen just once. The top ten clones comprise 15% to 20% of the sample.

The CDR3 measures 14 amino acids from cysteine to phenylalanine. This entry keeps only the CDR3 DNA: 42 bases, framed from base 1. The TCR originated in a female donor with non-small cell lung cancer. The sequenced sample consisted of lung tumor tissue. Here the chain combines TRBV12-3 or TRBV12-4 and TRBJ2-6; the D gene is perhaps TRBD1, on 5 matching bases. The nucleotides are TGTGCCAGCAGTTTAGGCTCTGGGGCCAACGTCCTGGCTTTC. Translated, this is CASSLGSGANVLAF.